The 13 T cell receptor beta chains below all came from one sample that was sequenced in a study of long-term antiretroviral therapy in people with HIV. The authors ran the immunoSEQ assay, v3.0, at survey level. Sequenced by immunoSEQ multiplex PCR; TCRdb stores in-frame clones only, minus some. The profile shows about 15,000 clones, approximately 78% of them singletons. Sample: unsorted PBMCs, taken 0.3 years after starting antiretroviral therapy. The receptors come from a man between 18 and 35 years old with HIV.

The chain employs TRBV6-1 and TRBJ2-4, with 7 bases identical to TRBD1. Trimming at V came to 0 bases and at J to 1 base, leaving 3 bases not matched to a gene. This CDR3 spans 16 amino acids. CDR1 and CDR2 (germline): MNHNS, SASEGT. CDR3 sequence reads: CASSEAPTGAKNIQYF. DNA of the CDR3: TGTGCCAGCAGTGAAGCGCCGACAGGGGCCAAAAACATTCAGTACTTC.

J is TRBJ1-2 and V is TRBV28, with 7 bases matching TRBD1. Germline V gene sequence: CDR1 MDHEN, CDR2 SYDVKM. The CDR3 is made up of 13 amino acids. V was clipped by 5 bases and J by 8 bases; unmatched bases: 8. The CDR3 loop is CASSNDRVYGYTF. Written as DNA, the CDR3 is TGTGCCAGCAGTAACGACAGGGTTTACGGCTACACCTTC.

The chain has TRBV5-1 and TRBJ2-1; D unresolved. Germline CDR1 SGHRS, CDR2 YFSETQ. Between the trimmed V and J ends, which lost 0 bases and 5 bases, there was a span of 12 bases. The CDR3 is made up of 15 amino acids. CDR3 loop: CASSLGGSGNNEQFF. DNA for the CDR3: TGCGCCAGCAGCTTGGGGGGAAGTGGAAACAATGAGCAGTTCTTC.

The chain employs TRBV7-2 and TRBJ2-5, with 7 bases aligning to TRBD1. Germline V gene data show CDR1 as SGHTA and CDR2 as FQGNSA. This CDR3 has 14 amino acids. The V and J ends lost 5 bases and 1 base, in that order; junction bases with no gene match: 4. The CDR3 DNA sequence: TGTGCCAGCAGCCGCCGGACAGGCCAAGAGACCCAGTACTTC. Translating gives CASSRRTGQETQYF.

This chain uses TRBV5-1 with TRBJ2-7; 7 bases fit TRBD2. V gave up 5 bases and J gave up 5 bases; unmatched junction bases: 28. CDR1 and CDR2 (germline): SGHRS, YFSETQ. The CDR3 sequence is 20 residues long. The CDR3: CASSSRVGSPWGGLSDEQYF. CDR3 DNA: TGCGCCAGCAGTTCACGAGTGGGGAGTCCCTGGGGGGGGTTGTCGGACGAGCAGTACTTC.

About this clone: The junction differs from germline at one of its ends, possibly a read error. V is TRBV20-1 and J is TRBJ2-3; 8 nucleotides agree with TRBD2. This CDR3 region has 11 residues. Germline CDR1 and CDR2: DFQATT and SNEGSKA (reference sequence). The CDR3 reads CKAGAPQTQYF. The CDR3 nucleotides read TGTAAAGCGGGGGCCCCCCAAACGCAGTATTTT.

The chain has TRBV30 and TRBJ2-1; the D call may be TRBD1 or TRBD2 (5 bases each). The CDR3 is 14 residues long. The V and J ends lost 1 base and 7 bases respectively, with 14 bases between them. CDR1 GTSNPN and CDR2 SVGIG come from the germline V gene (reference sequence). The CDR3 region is CAWSGTGGRNEQFF. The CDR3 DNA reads TGTGCCTGGAGTGGAACTGGGGGAAGAAATGAGCAGTTCTTC.

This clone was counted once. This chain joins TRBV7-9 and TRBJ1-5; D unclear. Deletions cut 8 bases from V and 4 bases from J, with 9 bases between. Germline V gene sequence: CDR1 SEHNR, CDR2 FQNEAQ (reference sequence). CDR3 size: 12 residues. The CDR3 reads CASSSGNQPQHF. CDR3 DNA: TGTGCCAGCTCCTCGGGGAATCAGCCCCAGCATTTT.

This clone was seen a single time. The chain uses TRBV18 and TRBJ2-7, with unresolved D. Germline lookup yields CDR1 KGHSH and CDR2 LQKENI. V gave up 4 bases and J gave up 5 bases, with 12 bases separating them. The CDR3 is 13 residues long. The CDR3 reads CASSRVFQDEQYF. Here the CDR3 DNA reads TGTGCCAGCTCACGGGTTTTTCAGGACGAGCAGTACTTC.

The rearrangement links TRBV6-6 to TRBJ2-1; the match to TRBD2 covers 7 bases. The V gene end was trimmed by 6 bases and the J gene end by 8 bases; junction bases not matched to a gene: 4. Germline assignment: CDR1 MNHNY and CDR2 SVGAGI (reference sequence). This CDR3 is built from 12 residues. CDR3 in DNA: TGTGCCAGCAGGGAGGGGAGGGATGAGCAGTTCTTC. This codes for CASREGRDEQFF.

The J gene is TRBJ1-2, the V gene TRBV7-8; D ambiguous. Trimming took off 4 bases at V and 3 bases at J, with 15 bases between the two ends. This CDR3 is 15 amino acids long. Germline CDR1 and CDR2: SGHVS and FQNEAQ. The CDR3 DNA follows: TGTGCCAGCAGCTCCCTTGTTGGGGAGGACTATGGCTACACCTTC. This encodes CASSSLVGEDYGYTF.

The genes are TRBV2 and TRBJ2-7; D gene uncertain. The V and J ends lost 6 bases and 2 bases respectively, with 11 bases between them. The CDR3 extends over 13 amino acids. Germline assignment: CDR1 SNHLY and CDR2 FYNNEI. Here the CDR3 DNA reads TGTGCCAGCAGCCAAGCCTTCCCCTACGAGCAGTACTTC. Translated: CASSQAFPYEQYF.

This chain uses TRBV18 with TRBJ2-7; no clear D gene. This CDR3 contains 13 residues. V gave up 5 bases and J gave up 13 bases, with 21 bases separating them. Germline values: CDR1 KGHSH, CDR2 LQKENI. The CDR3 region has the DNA TGTGCCAGCTCAGGAGCAATCGACGGCCAAAACTACTTC. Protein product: CASSGAIDGQNYF.